One and the same sample provided the 22 T cell receptor beta chains below, sequenced in a study of blood T cells in healthy people across ages. A J-beta primer mix and a sample-barcoded 5' primer were used in a second PCR of roughly 6 to 12 cycles. TCRdb re-called the 5' RACE reads through MiXCR, storing one row per CDR3 protein. This table holds 780,000 or so distinct CDR3 sequences, about 48% found once. The source material was blood. All receptors come from a man of 80 years or more in good health.

This clonotype was picked up a small number of times. The V gene is TRBV10-3, the J gene TRBJ2-7; D is unclear. CDR3 length: 14 amino acids. The germline gives CDR1 ENHRY, CDR2 SYGVKD. V was pared by 4 bases and J by 2 bases, with 12 bases between. CDR3 coding DNA: TGTGCCATCAGTGTAGAAGGACCTCCCTACGAGCAGTACTTC. As protein: CAISVEGPPYEQYF.

The rearrangement joins TRBV28 to TRBJ2-4; 7 bases line up with TRBD1. From germline, CDR1 is MDHEN and CDR2 SYDVKM. V trimming: 2 bases; J trimming: 15 bases; junction bases outside the gene matches: 19. This CDR3 has 16 amino acids. CDR3 in DNA: TGTGCCAGCAGTTTAGGTGTTCCCGCACAGGGGCAGGGCGCGTACTTC. The encoded protein is CASSLGVPAQGQGAYF.

The rearrangement links TRBV7-2 to TRBJ2-3, with 12 bases that match TRBD2. The CDR3 is 15 residues long. Trimming removed 4 bases from V and 4 bases from J; junction bases left unmatched: 3. Germline V CDR1 and CDR2: SGHTA, FQGNSA. CDR3 loop: CASSSASGRADTQYF. In DNA form, the CDR3 reads TGTGCCAGCAGCTCAGCTAGCGGGAGGGCAGATACGCAGTATTTT.

This clonotype has more than one count but fewer than ten. V is TRBV27 and J is TRBJ1-1; possibly TRBD1 for D (5 bases). The CDR3 covers 15 residues. Trimming shortened V by 3 bases and J by 1 base, and 12 bases separated the two germline ends. Per the germline V gene, CDR1 is MNHEY and CDR2 is SMNVEV (reference sequence). CDR3 nucleotide sequence: TGTGCCAGCAGTTTCGCGGGGGTCGGGAACACTGAAGCTTTCTTT. It yields the protein CASSFAGVGNTEAFF.

The sample holds a few counts of this clonotype. The rearrangement joins TRBV4-2 to TRBJ2-1, with 10 bases matching TRBD2. This CDR3 has 16 residues. Germline V CDR1 and CDR2: LGHNA, YNFKEQ. Trimming at V came to 5 bases and at J to 2 bases, leaving 6 bases not matched to a gene. The DNA of the CDR3 is TGTGCCAGCAGCGGAGCGGGAGGGGGGGCCTACAATGAGCAGTTCTTC. It translates to CASSGAGGGAYNEQFF.

The chain recombines TRBV5-6 with TRBJ2-1, with 10 bases identical to TRBD2. Trimming took 1 base from V and 8 from J; bases not matched to a gene: 12. The CDR3 loop spans 17 amino acids. The V gene's germline CDR1 is SGHDT and CDR2 YYEEEE. DNA for the CDR3: TGTGCCAGCAGCTTGACGCCTTCTAGCGGGAGAAAGGATGAGCAGTTCTTC. Its protein is CASSLTPSSGRKDEQFF.

A few counts support this clonotype. The CDR3 sequence is CASSETRIRNRYAYF. In DNA form, the CDR3 reads TGTGCCAGCAGTGAAACGAGGATAAGGAACAGATACGCGTATTTT. This chain uses TRBV6-1 with TRBJ2-3; no clear D. This CDR3 spans 15 amino acids. Germline assignment: CDR1 MNHNS and CDR2 SASEGT. The V gene lost 2 bases and the J gene lost 14 bases, with 23 bases spanning the gap.

This clonotype was seen a single time. The chain joins TRBV12-3 or TRBV12-4 to TRBJ2-2; D perhaps matches TRBD2 (5 bases). V lost 3 bases, J lost 1 base, and 6 bases lay in between. The CDR3 has 14 amino acids. The CDR3 nucleotides are TGTGCCAGCAGTTTTACTAGGAACACCGGGGAGCTGTTTTTT. The encoded protein is CASSFTRNTGELFF.

The chain uses TRBV29-1 and TRBJ2-1; perhaps D is TRBD1 or TRBD2 (7 bases each). The CDR3 totals 15 residues. Germline V CDR1 and CDR2: SQVTM, ANQGSEA. Deletions cut 7 bases from V and 7 bases from J, with 23 bases between. The CDR3 DNA follows: TGCAGCGCCACCGGGAGCGGGACAGTATCGAATGAGCAGTTCTTC. Its translation: CSATGSGTVSNEQFF.

V is TRBV7-2 and J is TRBJ2-5; 7 bases are shared with TRBD2. After removal of 3 bases from V and 3 bases from J, the junction contained 7 bases not matched to a gene. CDR1 and CDR2 (germline): SGHTA, FQGNSA. The CDR3 runs to 15 residues. CDR3 sequence: CASSFGGSREETQYF. CDR3 nucleotide sequence: TGTGCCAGCAGCTTCGGCGGGAGTCGCGAAGAGACCCAGTACTTC.

This clonotype appeared once. The chain has TRBV9 and TRBJ2-1; possibly TRBD1 for D (5 bases). Between the trimmed V and J ends, which lost 1 base and 7 bases, there was a span of 9 bases. The CDR3 extends over 13 amino acids. The germline V gene encodes CDR1 SGDLS and CDR2 YYNGEE. The CDR3 DNA follows: TGTGCCAGCAGCGTATCCAGGGAAAATGAGCAGTTCTTC. It specifies CASSVSRENEQFF.

This chain joins TRBV14 and TRBJ2-1; a possible D gene is TRBD2 (5 bases). Trimming removed 3 bases at V and 9 bases at J, with 9 bases between. The CDR3 consists of 12 residues. Per the germline V gene, CDR1 is SGHDN and CDR2 is FVKESK. The CDR3 protein is CASSQTLAEQFF. The CDR3 bases are TGTGCCAGCAGCCAGACCCTAGCTGAGCAGTTCTTC.

The chain combines TRBV11-3 with TRBJ2-2; tentatively, D is TRBD1 (6 bases). The CDR3 is made up of 16 amino acids. The V end lost 0 bases, the J end lost 1 base, and 9 bases lay between the germline ends. In germline, CDR1 is SGHNT, CDR2 YENEEA. Here the CDR3 DNA reads TGTGCCAGCAGCTTAGAAGGGACAAAGAACACCGGGGAGCTGTTTTTT. Encoded protein: CASSLEGTKNTGELFF.

This clonotype showed up just a few times. This rearrangement joins TRBV5-1 to TRBJ2-1; 11 nucleotides match TRBD2. CDR3 length: 17 amino acids. The J segment lost 2 bases and the V segment lost 4 bases, leaving 8 bases of the junction unmatched. Per the germline V gene, CDR1 is SGHRS and CDR2 is YFSETQ. The CDR3 sequence is CASSQTSGSLAYNEQFF. In DNA form, the CDR3 reads TGCGCCAGCAGCCAAACTAGCGGGAGCCTCGCCTACAATGAGCAGTTCTTC.

This clonotype came up once. The chain uses TRBV15 and TRBJ2-5; D not certain. Trimming removed 1 base from V and 5 bases from J, with 11 bases in between. The CDR3 runs 14 residues. Germline CDR1 reads LNHNV; CDR2 reads YYDKDF (reference sequence). CDR3 sequence: CATSRVPGSETQYF. CDR3 coding DNA: TGTGCCACCAGCAGAGTACCCGGGTCCGAGACCCAGTACTTC.

V usage is TRBV5-4 and J usage is TRBJ1-1, with D hard to call. CDR3 length: 14 amino acids. CDR1 and CDR2 (germline): SGHNT, YYREEE (reference sequence). Trimming stripped 0 bases from V and 2 bases from J, with 8 bases between. The CDR3 spells CASSLEGPNTEAFF. The CDR3, as DNA: TGTGCCAGCAGCTTGGAGGGCCCCAACACTGAAGCTTTCTTT.

This clonotype was found a few times. The chain carries TRBV7-6 and TRBJ2-6; 9 bases map to TRBD1. Germline values: CDR1 SGHVS, CDR2 FNYEAQ. The V and J ends lost 5 bases and 0 bases, in that order; junction bases with no gene match: 5. The length of the CDR3 is 17 residues. CDR3 in DNA: TGTGCCAGCAGCCCACAGGGGGCGAGCTCTGGGGCCAACGTCCTGACTTTC. Translation gives CASSPQGASSGANVLTF. The full variable domain, rest sourced from reference TRBV7-6 and TRBJ2-6, is GAGVSQSPRYKVTKRGQDVALRCDPISGHVSLYWYRQALGQGPEFLTYFNYEAQQDKSGLPNDRFSAERPEGSISTLTIQRTEQRDSAMYRCASSPQGASSGANVLTFGAGSRLTVL.

A few counts support this clonotype. The chain carries TRBV7-6 and TRBJ2-7; 11 positions agree with TRBD2. The J segment lost 6 bases and the V segment lost 1 base, leaving 17 bases of the junction unmatched. Germline CDR1 is SGHVS and CDR2 is FNYEAQ. This CDR3 contains 19 residues. The CDR3 region has the DNA TGTGCCAGCAGCTTAGGTCCTGGGACTAGCGGAATGCCCGGGGGCGAGCAGTACTTC. The encoded protein is CASSLGPGTSGMPGGEQYF.

The genes are TRBV20-1 and TRBJ2-5, with TRBD2 matching over 7 bases. The DNA end lines up better with TRBJ2-7; the J call may be wrong. Germline values: CDR1 DFQATT, CDR2 SNEGSKA (reference sequence). The CDR3 covers 16 residues. This CDR3 is CSARDPGGRDYYEQYF. The CDR3 bases are TGCAGTGCTAGAGATCCAGGTGGCCGGGACTACTACGAGCAGTACTTC.

The genes are TRBV27 and TRBJ2-7; D may be TRBD1 (6 bases). V was pared by 6 bases and J by 2 bases, with 23 bases between. Germline V gene sequence: CDR1 MNHEY, CDR2 SMNVEV (reference sequence). CDR3 size: 17 residues. The DNA for the CDR3 is TGTGCCAGCAGCCTGACGCAGGGGCGCTCCTTCCCCTACGAGCAGTACTTC. Translating it yields CASSLTQGRSFPYEQYF.

The chain couples TRBV5-5 to TRBJ1-1; no definite D call. The CDR3 spans 16 residues. Deletions cut 0 bases from V and 0 bases from J, with 12 bases between. The germline CDR1 and CDR2 sequences are SGHKS and YYEKEE (reference sequence). The CDR3 region is CASSLEAGWMNTEAFF. The CDR3 nucleotides are TGTGCCAGCAGCTTGGAGGCGGGTTGGATGAACACTGAAGCTTTCTTT. The variable domain in full, completed from reference TRBV5-5 and TRBJ1-1, reads DAGVTQSPTHLIKTRGQQVTLRCSPISGHKSVSWYQQVLGQGPQFIFQYYEKEERGRGNFPDRFSARQFPNYSSELNVNALLLGDSALYLCASSLEAGWMNTEAFFGQGTRLTVV.

The rearrangement uses TRBV20-1 and TRBJ2-3; 7 bases line up with TRBD2. This CDR3 is 12 amino acids long. Per the germline V gene, CDR1 is DFQATT and CDR2 is SNEGSKA (reference sequence). The CDR3, as DNA: TGCAGCGCCCCGGCGGGGGTAGATACGCAGTATTTT. Protein: CSAPAGVDTQYF.